Given below is one T cell receptor beta chain in context. This entry belongs to a study of identical twins. The V gene lost 6 bases and the J gene lost 5 bases, with 17 bases spanning the gap. CDR3 size: 15 residues. One entry per CDR3 protein results from TCRdb running MiXCR on the 5' RACE reads. The sample records more than 650,000 distinct CDR3 sequences, 5.5% to 6.5% being singletons. The sequencing sample was made of naive T cells sorted from blood. V gene TRBV12-3 or TRBV12-4 combines with J gene TRBJ2-1; perhaps TRBD2 as D (5 bases). The receptor comes from a man between 18 and 29 years old in good health. The CDR3 loop reads CASRKGLSRNNEQFF. CDR3 sequence (DNA): TGTGCCAGCAGAAAAGGACTGAGCCGTAACAATGAGCAGTTCTTC.